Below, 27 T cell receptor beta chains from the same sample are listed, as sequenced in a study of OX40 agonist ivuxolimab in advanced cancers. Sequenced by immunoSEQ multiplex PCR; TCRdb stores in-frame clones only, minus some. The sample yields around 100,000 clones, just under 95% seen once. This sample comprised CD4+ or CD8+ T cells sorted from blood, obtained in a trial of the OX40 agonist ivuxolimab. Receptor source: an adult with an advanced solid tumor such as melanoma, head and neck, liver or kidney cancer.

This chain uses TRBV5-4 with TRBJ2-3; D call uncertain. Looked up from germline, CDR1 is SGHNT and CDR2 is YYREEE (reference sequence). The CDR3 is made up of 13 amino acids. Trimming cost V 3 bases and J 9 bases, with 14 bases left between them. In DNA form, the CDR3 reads TGTGCCAGCAGCTCCGTGACCAGTTTGACGCAGTATTTT. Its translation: CASSSVTSLTQYF.

Here the CDR3 reads CASSWTGAYNSPLHF. CDR3 coding DNA: TGTGCCAGCAGTTGGACAGGGGCGTATAATTCACCCCTCCACTTT. The chain links TRBV28 to TRBJ1-6; 9 positions agree with TRBD1. From germline, CDR1 is MDHEN and CDR2 SYDVKM. The V segment lost 4 bases and the J segment 4 bases; nucleotides outside the gene matches: 2. The CDR3 length is 15 residues.

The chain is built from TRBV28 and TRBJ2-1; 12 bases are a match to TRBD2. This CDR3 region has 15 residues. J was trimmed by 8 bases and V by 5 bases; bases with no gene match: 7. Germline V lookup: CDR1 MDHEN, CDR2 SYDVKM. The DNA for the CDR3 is TGTGCCAGCAGTCTAGCGGGGGGGCCAAGGGATGAGCAGTTCTTC. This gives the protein CASSLAGGPRDEQFF.

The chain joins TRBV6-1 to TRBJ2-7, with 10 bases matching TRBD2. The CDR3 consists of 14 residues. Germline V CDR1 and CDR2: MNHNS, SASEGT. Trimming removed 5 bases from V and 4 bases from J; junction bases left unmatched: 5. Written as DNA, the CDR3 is TGTGCCAGCAGTTCGTCGGGACTAGCGTACGAGCAGTACTTC. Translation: CASSSSGLAYEQYF.

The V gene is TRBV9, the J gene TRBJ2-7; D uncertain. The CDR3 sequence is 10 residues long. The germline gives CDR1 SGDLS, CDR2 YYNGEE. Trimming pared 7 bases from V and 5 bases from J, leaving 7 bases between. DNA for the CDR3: TGTGCCAGCGGAAGGGACGAGCAGTACGTC. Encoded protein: CASGRDEQYV.

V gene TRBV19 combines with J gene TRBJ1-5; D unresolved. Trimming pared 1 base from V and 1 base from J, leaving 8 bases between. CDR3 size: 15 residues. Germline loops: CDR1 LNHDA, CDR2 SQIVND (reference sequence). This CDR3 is CASSIGIISNQPQHF. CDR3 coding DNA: TGTGCCAGTAGTATAGGGATAATCAGCAATCAGCCCCAGCATTTT.

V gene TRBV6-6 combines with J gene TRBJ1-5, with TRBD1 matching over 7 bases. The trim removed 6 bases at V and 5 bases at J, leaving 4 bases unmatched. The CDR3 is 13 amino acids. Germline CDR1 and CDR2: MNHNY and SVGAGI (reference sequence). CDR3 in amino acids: CASSSTGYQPQHF. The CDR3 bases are TGTGCCAGCAGCTCGACAGGGTATCAGCCCCAGCATTTT.

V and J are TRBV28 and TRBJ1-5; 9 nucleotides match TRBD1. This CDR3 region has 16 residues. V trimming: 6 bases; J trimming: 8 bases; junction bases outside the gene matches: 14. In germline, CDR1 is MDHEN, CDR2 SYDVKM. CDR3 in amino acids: CASSTPSTGGVKPQHF. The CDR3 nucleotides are TGTGCCAGCAGCACCCCCTCGACAGGGGGGGTAAAGCCCCAGCATTTT.

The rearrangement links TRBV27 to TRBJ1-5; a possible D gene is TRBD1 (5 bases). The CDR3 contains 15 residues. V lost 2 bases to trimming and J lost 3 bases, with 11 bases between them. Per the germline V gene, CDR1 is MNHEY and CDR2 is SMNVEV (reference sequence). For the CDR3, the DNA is TGTGCCAGCAGTTTAATTGGGGGGGACAATCAGCCCCAGCATTTT. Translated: CASSLIGGDNQPQHF.

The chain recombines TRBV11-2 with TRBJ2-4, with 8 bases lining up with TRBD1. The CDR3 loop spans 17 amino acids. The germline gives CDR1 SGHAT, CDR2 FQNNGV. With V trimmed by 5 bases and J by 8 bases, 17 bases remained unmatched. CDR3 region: CASSRNLPGQGSHIQYF. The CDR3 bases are TGTGCCAGCAGCCGAAATCTTCCAGGACAGGGTAGCCACATTCAGTACTTC.

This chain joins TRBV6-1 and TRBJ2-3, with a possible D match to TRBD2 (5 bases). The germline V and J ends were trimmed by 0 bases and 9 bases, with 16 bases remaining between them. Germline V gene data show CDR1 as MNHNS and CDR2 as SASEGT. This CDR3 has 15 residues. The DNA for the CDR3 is TGTGCCAGCAGTGAAGCGGGCCGAGGAAGAGGGACGCAGTATTTT. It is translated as CASSEAGRGRGTQYF.

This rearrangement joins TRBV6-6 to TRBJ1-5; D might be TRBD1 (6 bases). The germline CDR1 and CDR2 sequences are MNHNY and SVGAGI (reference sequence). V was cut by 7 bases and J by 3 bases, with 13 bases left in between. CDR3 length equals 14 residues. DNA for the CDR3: TGTGCCAGCACCTACCAGGGGTCCAATCAGCCCCAGCATTTT. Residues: CASTYQGSNQPQHF.

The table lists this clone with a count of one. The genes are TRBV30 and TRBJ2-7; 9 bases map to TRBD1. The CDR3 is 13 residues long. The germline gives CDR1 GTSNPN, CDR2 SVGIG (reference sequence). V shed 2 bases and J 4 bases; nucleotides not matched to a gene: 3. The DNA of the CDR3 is TGTGCCTGGAGTCCGGGACAGGGTTACGAGCAGTACGTC. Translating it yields CAWSPGQGYEQYV.

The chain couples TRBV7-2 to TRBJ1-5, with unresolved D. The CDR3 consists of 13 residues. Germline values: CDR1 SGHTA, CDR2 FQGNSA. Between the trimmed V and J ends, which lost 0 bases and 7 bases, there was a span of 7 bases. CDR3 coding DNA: TGTGCCAGCAGCTTAGCCTGGGGACAGCCCCAGCATTTT. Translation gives CASSLAWGQPQHF.

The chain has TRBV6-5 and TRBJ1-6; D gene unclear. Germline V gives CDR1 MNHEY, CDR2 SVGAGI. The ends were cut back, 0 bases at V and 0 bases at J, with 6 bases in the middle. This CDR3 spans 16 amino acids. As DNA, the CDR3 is TGTGCCAGCAGTTACTCCCACAGCTCCTATAATTCACCCCTCCACTTT. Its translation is CASSYSHSSYNSPLHF.

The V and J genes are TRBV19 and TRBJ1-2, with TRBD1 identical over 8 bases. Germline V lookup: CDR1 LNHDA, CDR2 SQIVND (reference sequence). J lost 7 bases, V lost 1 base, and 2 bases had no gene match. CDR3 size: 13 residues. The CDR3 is CASSIGGQAGYTF. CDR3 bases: TGTGCCAGTAGTATAGGGGGACAGGCTGGCTACACCTTC.

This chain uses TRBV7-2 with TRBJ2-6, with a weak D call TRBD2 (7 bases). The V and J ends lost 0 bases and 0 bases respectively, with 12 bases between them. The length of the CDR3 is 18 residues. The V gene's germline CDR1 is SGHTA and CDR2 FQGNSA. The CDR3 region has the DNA TGTGCCAGCAGCTTAGCGGGGGGGCTACACTCTGGGGCCAACGTCCTGACTTTC. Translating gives CASSLAGGLHSGANVLTF. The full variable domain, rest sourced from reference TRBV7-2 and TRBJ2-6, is GAGVSQSPSNKVTEKGKDVELRCDPISGHTALYWYRQSLGQGLEFLIYFQGNSAPDKSGLPSDRFSAERTGGSVSTLTIQRTQQEDSAVYLCASSLAGGLHSGANVLTFGAGSRLTVL.

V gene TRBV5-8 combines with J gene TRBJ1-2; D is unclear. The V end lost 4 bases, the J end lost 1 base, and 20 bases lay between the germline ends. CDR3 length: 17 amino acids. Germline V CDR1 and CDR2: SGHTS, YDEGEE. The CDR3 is CASSQLKSVPFNYGYTF. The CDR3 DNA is TGTGCCAGCAGCCAACTAAAATCCGTACCCTTTAACTATGGCTACACCTTC.

This chain's CDR3 is CSAQYNEQFF. The CDR3 DNA sequence: TGCAGTGCCCAATACAATGAGCAGTTCTTC. This chain uses TRBV20-1 with TRBJ2-1; no clear D gene. V was shortened by 6 bases and J by 4 bases, with 4 bases between the two germline ends. This CDR3 has 10 residues. Germline lookup yields CDR1 DFQATT and CDR2 SNEGSKA (reference sequence).

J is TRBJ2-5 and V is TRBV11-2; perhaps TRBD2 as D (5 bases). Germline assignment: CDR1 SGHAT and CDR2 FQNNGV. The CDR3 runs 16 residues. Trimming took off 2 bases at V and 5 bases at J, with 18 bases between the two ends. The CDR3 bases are TGTGCCAGCAGCTTATTATCAGCGGAGCCTGGGGAGACCCAGTACTTC. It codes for CASSLLSAEPGETQYF.

In DNA, the CDR3 is TGTGCCTGGAGCGCGGGGGGGGAGACCCAGTACTTC. Its translation: CAWSAGGETQYF. The gene calls are TRBV30 and TRBJ2-5, with TRBD2 matching 9 bases. This CDR3 region has 12 residues. CDR1 is GTSNPN and CDR2 is SVGIG in the germline V gene (reference sequence). Unmatched junction bases numbered 1, after V lost 3 bases and J lost 5 bases.

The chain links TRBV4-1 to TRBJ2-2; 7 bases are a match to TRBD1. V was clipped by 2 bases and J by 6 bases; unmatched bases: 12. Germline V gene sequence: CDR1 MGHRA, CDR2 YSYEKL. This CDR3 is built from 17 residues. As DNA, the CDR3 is TGCGCCAGCAGCCAACGAATACCGACAACAGGGGCCGGGGAGCTGTTTTTT. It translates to CASSQRIPTTGAGELFF.

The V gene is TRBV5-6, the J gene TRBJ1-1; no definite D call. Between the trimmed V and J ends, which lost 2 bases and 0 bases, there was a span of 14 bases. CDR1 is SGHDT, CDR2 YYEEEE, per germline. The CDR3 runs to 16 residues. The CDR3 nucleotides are TGTGCCAGCAGCTTTCCATCGGCGGGGATGAACACTGAAGCTTTCTTT. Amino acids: CASSFPSAGMNTEAFF.

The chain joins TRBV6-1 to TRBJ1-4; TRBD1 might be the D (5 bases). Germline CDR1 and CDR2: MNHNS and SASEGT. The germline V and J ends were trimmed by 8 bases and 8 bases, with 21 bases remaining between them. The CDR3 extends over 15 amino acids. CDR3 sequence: CASRRVSGTNEKLFF. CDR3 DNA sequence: TGTGCCAGCCGAAGAGTAAGCGGGACGAACGAAAAACTGTTTTTT.

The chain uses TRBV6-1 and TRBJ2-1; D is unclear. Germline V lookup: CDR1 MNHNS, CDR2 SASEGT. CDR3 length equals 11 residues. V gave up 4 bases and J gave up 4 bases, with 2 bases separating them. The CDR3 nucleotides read TGTGCCAGCAGTGCGTACAATGAGCAGTTCTTC. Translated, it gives CASSAYNEQFF.

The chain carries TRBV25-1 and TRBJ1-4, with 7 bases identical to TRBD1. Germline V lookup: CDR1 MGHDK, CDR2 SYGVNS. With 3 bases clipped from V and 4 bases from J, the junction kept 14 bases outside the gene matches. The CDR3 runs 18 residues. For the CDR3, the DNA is TGTGCCAGCAGTGAGTGGGGACAGAGGGGGTCGGGTAATGAAAAACTGTTTTTT. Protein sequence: CASSEWGQRGSGNEKLFF.

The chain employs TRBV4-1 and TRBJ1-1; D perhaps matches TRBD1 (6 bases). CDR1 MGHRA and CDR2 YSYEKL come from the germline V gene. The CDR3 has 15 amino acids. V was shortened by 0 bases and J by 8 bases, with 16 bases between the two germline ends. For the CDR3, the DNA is TGCGCCAGCAGCCAAGAAGGAGCACAGGGTAGGGAAGCTTTCTTT. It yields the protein CASSQEGAQGREAFF.